This T cell receptor beta chain is from a study of stem cell transplantation in POMP-related autoinflammatory disease. Overall study context: The study hypothesized thymoproteasome defects skew the TRB repertoire via impaired CD8+ selection.

General study findings and limits: In patients with PRAID, every analyzed T-cell subset tended to show lower diversity and higher clonality. Fewer unique TRB V-J gene pairings were identified in patients with PRAID.

Notes on this clone: The antigen remains undetermined.

Here immunoSEQ multiplex PCR was the method, and the copy in TCRdb shows in-frame clones only, minus some. The sample comprises about 6,900 clones, less than 90% of which are singletons, and 3.5% to 4.5% rests with the top ten. This CDR3 has 15 residues. The ends lost 4 bases at V and 8 bases at J; junction bases unmatched: 14. Per the germline V gene, CDR1 is SGHNT and CDR2 is YYREEE (reference sequence). The chain combines TRBV5-4 with TRBJ1-2, with 7 positions matching TRBD1. The origin of this receptor is a human donor in good health. Material for sequencing was a CXCR5-defined cell subset from PBMCs. The CDR3 reads CASSLYLQGSLGYTF. The DNA of the CDR3 is TGTGCCAGCAGCCTATACTTACAGGGGTCTCTCGGCTACACCTTC.